What follows are 3 T cell receptor beta chains derived from one specimen sequenced in a study of shared clonotypes between healthy human individuals (dated by TCRdb to the early 2020s). Libraries were built with the immunoSEQ multiplex PCR assay. Here the immuneACCESS table is served through TCRdb, limited to in-frame sequences with V and J called. Missing clones are a known gap in these copies; in checked studies unresolved V genes cover under half, and the rest lacks a known reason. This sample has 550,000 to 850,000 clones in its table, and around 72% of those were observed once. In total, the top ten clones hold approximately 1.7% of the sample. The source material was memory CD4+ T cells sorted from blood. The cell subset or site label, read with the paper, signifies: CD45RA-negative fraction. These receptor sequences come from a woman aged 25 to 45 in good health.

The sample holds a few counts of this clone. The V call is TRBV6-1, the J call TRBJ2-5, with unresolved D. The J call may not be correct, given that the DNA end is closer to TRBJ2-7. The CDR3 contains 13 residues. Germline CDR1 reads MNHNS; CDR2 reads SASEGT. The CDR3 protein is CASSEVGYYEQYF. Written as DNA, the CDR3 is TGTGCCAGCAGTGAAGTTGGGTACTACGAGCAGTACTTC.

In this sample, this clone turned up many times. The V gene is TRBV2, the J gene TRBJ2-1, with a weak D call TRBD1 (6 bases). V lost 5 bases, J lost 6 bases, and 8 bases lay in between. Looked up from germline, CDR1 is SNHLY and CDR2 is FYNNEI. The CDR3 totals 12 residues. CDR3 coding DNA: TGTGCCAGCAGTACAGGGATCAATGAGCAGTTCTTC. This gives the protein CASSTGINEQFF.

The chain is built from TRBV11-2 and TRBJ2-2; D uncertain. The germline V gene encodes CDR1 SGHAT and CDR2 FQNNGV. V was pared by 1 base and J by 5 bases, with 11 bases between. This CDR3 has 15 residues. CDR3 region: CASSLVGRQTGELFF. The CDR3 region has the DNA TGTGCCAGCAGCTTAGTGGGCAGACAAACCGGGGAGCTGTTTTTT.